This entry is about one T cell receptor beta chain. Its specificity is not known. The record originates from a study of response to subunit inactivated influenza vaccine. Study-level results: Each seasonal influenza vaccination recruits few new T cells, the authors suggested.

From the RT-PCR reads, TCRdb called clonotypes with MiXCR, one entry per CDR3 protein. Of over 800,000 distinct CDR3 sequences listed, 21% are singletons. V shed 6 bases and J shed 4 bases, with 19 bases lying between them. The length of the CDR3 is 15 residues. From germline, CDR1 is MNHNS and CDR2 SASEGT. This TCR was recovered from a man between 50 and 59 years old who received an inactivated influenza vaccine. V usage is TRBV6-1 and J usage is TRBJ2-7; TRBD1 might be the D (5 bases). The sequencing used PBMCs from blood, collected about 5 days after vaccination. In nucleotides, the CDR3 is TGTGCCAGCAGCCGTACAGGTAAAGGACCTTACGAGCAGTACTTC. It translates to CASSRTGKGPYEQYF.